The 27 T cell receptor beta chains below come from one sample, sequenced in a study of OX40 agonist ivuxolimab in advanced cancers. Sequenced by immunoSEQ multiplex PCR; TCRdb stores in-frame clones only, minus some. Seen here are 20,000 to 25,000 clones, around 86% observed once, and the top ten hold just over 20%. Sequenced material: CD4+ or CD8+ T cells sorted from blood, taken in a trial of the OX40 agonist ivuxolimab. The receptors originated from an adult with an advanced solid tumor such as melanoma, head and neck, liver or kidney cancer.

This clone was detected only a few times. This sequence joins TRBV13 and TRBJ1-2; TRBD1 agrees at 8 bases. J lost 8 bases, V lost 7 bases, and 6 bases had no gene match. The length of the CDR3 is 12 residues. Germline values: CDR1 PRHDT, CDR2 FYEKMQ (reference sequence). The CDR3 protein is CASTTGDGGYTF. For the CDR3, the DNA is TGTGCCAGCACGACAGGGGATGGGGGCTACACCTTC.

The V gene is TRBV5-6, the J gene TRBJ2-1, with 9 nucleotides matching TRBD1. Germline CDR1 SGHDT, CDR2 YYEEEE. Germline trimming cut 2 bases from V and 13 bases from J; bases unmatched to any gene: 7. The length of the CDR3 is 13 residues. The CDR3: CASSFHGGQGQFF. For the CDR3, the DNA is TGTGCCAGCAGCTTCCACGGGGGACAGGGTCAGTTCTTC.

The CDR3 spells CASSRRRFDATNEKLFF. The CDR3 nucleotides are TGCGCCAGCAGCCGACGGAGATTCGATGCAACTAATGAAAAACTGTTTTTT. The V call is TRBV4-1, the J call TRBJ1-4; D call uncertain. V lost 4 bases, J lost 0 bases, and 15 bases lay in between. Germline V gives CDR1 MGHRA, CDR2 YSYEKL. The CDR3 sequence is 17 residues long.

This chain connects TRBV28 to TRBJ2-7; D possibly uses TRBD1 or TRBD2 (5 bases each). Germline assignment: CDR1 MDHEN and CDR2 SYDVKM. V was cut by 10 bases and J by 0 bases, with 13 bases left in between. CDR3 length: 13 residues. The CDR3 here is CATEGRSSYEQYF. CDR3 bases: TGTGCCACCGAGGGACGAAGCTCCTACGAGCAGTACTTC.

The CDR3 spells CASSRSGALSYEQYF. CDR3 DNA: TGTGCCAGCAGCCGAAGCGGAGCCCTCTCCTACGAGCAGTACTTC. The V call is TRBV13, the J call TRBJ2-7, with D possibly being TRBD2 (5 bases). Germline V gives CDR1 PRHDT, CDR2 FYEKMQ (reference sequence). The CDR3 runs 15 residues. The V end lost 5 bases, the J end lost 0 bases, and 14 bases lay between the germline ends.

This chain joins TRBV6-5 and TRBJ1-5; possible D gene TRBD1, 5 bases. The V gene's germline CDR1 is MNHEY and CDR2 SVGAGI. This CDR3 is 13 amino acids long. The V end lost 4 bases, the J end lost 6 bases, and 10 bases lay between the germline ends. CDR3: CASSWTGGQPQHF. CDR3 nucleotide sequence: TGTGCCAGCAGTTGGACGGGGGGTCAGCCCCAGCATTTT.

This chain links TRBV27 with TRBJ1-6, with 12 bases that match TRBD1. V lost 2 bases, J lost 10 bases, and 6 bases stayed unmatched. The CDR3 runs 16 residues. Germline values: CDR1 MNHEY, CDR2 SMNVEV (reference sequence). The CDR3 bases are TGTGCCAGCAGTTTAGCCGGGACAGGGGGCAACTCACCCCTCCACTTT. It codes for CASSLAGTGGNSPLHF.

This clone turned up a few times. This chain joins TRBV27 and TRBJ2-7; D remains unclear. V lost 5 bases to trimming and J lost 4 bases, with 12 bases between them. From germline, CDR1 is MNHEY and CDR2 SMNVEV (reference sequence). This CDR3 has 13 amino acids. CDR3 bases: TGTGCCAGCAGTGATTACATGAGATACGAGCAGTACTTC. Its translation is CASSDYMRYEQYF.

DNA for the CDR3: TGTGCCAGCAGTCTGGATCGGGGGCGCGAGCAGTACTTC. This translates into CASSLDRGREQYF. This chain connects TRBV27 to TRBJ2-7, with D possibly called TRBD1 or TRBD2 (6 bases each). Germline CDR1 MNHEY, CDR2 SMNVEV (reference sequence). The CDR3 sequence is 13 residues long. Trimming left V 5 bases short and J 6 bases short, with 14 bases between.

This clone was detected a few times. In DNA, the CDR3 is TGTGCCAGCAGCGTTATTGGGACTCCGAGCTCCTACAATGAGCAGTTCTTC. Amino acid sequence: CASSVIGTPSSYNEQFF. The rearrangement joins TRBV9 to TRBJ2-1; weak D call: TRBD2 (6 bases). Germline V gene sequence: CDR1 SGDLS, CDR2 YYNGEE. The CDR3 loop spans 17 amino acids. The germline V and J ends were trimmed by 2 bases and 0 bases, with 15 bases remaining between them.

The V gene is TRBV9, the J gene TRBJ1-1; D not resolved. CDR1 is SGDLS and CDR2 is YYNGEE in the germline V gene. Deletions cut 4 bases from V and 5 bases from J, with 9 bases between. This CDR3 is 12 amino acids long. The CDR3 sequence is CASSSRSTEAFF. The CDR3 region has the DNA TGTGCCAGCAGCTCGAGAAGTACTGAAGCTTTCTTT.

This clone is labeled as medium-sized. The chain has TRBV6-1 and TRBJ2-5, with D tentatively TRBD1 (5 bases). Germline CDR1 is MNHNS and CDR2 is SASEGT. V lost 1 base, J lost 5 bases, and 14 bases lay in between. CDR3 length: 15 amino acids. The CDR3 DNA reads as TGTGCCAGCAGTGAAGAACTGGGGCGGTTCGAGACCCAGTACTTC. Amino acids: CASSEELGRFETQYF.

The chain has TRBV10-1 and TRBJ2-2; 7 bases match TRBD1. V dropped 5 bases and J dropped 5; count of bases not matched to a gene: 5. This CDR3 comprises 14 residues. Germline CDR1 WNHNN, CDR2 SYGVQD (reference sequence). The DNA for the CDR3 is TGCGCCAGCAGTCAACCGACAGGGACCGGGGAGCTGTTTTTT. It specifies CASSQPTGTGELFF.

This clone was seen only once. The CDR3 bases are TGTGCCAGCAGTTTGGGGCAGGGCTACGAGCAGTACTTC. Protein product: CASSLGQGYEQYF. The chain combines TRBV2 with TRBJ2-7, with TRBD1 as a possible D gene (5 bases). CDR3 length: 13 amino acids. The germline V gene encodes CDR1 SNHLY and CDR2 FYNNEI. Trimming stripped 5 bases from V and 3 bases from J, with 11 bases between.

This chain joins TRBV7-3 and TRBJ2-1; 7 bases match TRBD1. J gave up 6 bases and V 4 bases, and 6 bases lay outside the gene matches. The CDR3 is made up of 14 amino acids. Looked up from germline, CDR1 is SGHTA and CDR2 is FQGTGA. This CDR3 reads CASSWLEGANEQFF. CDR3 nucleotide sequence: TGTGCCAGCAGCTGGCTTGAGGGGGCCAATGAGCAGTTCTTC.

This chain links TRBV7-9 with TRBJ2-7; D is possibly TRBD2 (7 bases). This CDR3 is 17 amino acids long. Trimming removed 3 bases from V and 1 base from J, with 19 bases in between. The germline gives CDR1 SEHNR, CDR2 FQNEAQ (reference sequence). The CDR3 region has the DNA TGTGCCAGCAGCTTGGTTGTACTCGGGGGGCCATCCTACGAGCAGTACTTC. This gives the protein CASSLVVLGGPSYEQYF.

In this sample, this clone turned up once. This rearrangement joins TRBV6-1 to TRBJ2-2, with D perhaps matching TRBD1 (5 bases). The CDR3 has 14 amino acids. Germline V lookup: CDR1 MNHNS, CDR2 SASEGT. Trimming stripped 2 bases from V and 3 bases from J, with 7 bases between. The CDR3 region has the DNA TGTGCCAGCAGTGAAAGGGGTGACACCGGGGAGCTGTTTTTT. It translates to CASSERGDTGELFF.

The chain carries TRBV27 and TRBJ1-1, with 7 bases that match TRBD1. The junction had 1 base not matched to a gene; V was cut back by 5 bases and J by 4 bases. The CDR3 runs 12 residues. CDR1 and CDR2 from the germline V gene are MNHEY and SMNVEV (reference sequence). The CDR3 loop is CASSPGGTEAFF. DNA of the CDR3: TGTGCCAGCAGTCCAGGGGGCACTGAAGCTTTCTTT.

The chain couples TRBV7-3 to TRBJ2-3; a possible D gene is TRBD2 (6 bases). The CDR3 sequence is 16 residues long. V dropped 5 bases and J dropped 0 bases, with 15 bases sitting between them. In germline, CDR1 is SGHTA, CDR2 FQGTGA. CDR3 residues: CASSLNGGTSTDTQYF. For the CDR3, the DNA is TGTGCCAGCAGCCTAAACGGCGGGACTAGCACAGATACGCAGTATTTT.

This chain connects TRBV13 to TRBJ1-2; 10 bases agree with TRBD1. The CDR3 has 15 amino acids. From germline, CDR1 is PRHDT and CDR2 FYEKMQ (reference sequence). V trimming: 5 bases; J trimming: 9 bases; junction bases outside the gene matches: 12. The CDR3 DNA follows: TGTGCCAGCAGCGAATCCTTGGGACAGGGGCTTCGCTACACCTTC. Protein sequence: CASSESLGQGLRYTF.

This chain uses TRBV5-4 with TRBJ2-1, with D uncertain. The CDR3 totals 12 residues. The V end lost 1 base, the J end lost 6 bases, and 5 bases lay between the germline ends. CDR1 and CDR2 from the germline V gene are SGHNT and YYREEE (reference sequence). The CDR3 loop reads CASSLFSNEQFF. The CDR3 bases are TGTGCCAGCAGCTTGTTTTCCAATGAGCAGTTCTTC.

The chain recombines TRBV25-1 with TRBJ2-3, with 9 bases matching TRBD1. V lost 2 bases, J lost 5 bases, and 5 bases stayed unmatched. Germline V gene sequence: CDR1 MGHDK, CDR2 SYGVNS. CDR3 length: 15 residues. This chain's CDR3 is CASSEPGQGLDTQYF. The DNA for the CDR3 is TGTGCCAGCAGTGAACCGGGACAGGGTTTAGATACGCAGTATTTT.

This rearrangement joins TRBV7-6 to TRBJ2-7, with 11 bases that match TRBD1. CDR3 size: 14 residues. The germline gives CDR1 SGHVS, CDR2 FNYEAQ. V lost 3 bases to trimming and J lost 7 bases; unmatched junction nucleotides: 5. The CDR3 loop is CASSFGTGGNEQYF. CDR3 in DNA: TGTGCCAGCAGCTTTGGGACAGGGGGGAATGAGCAGTACTTC.

The chain has TRBV7-9 and TRBJ1-2; D might be TRBD1 (5 bases). The germline gives CDR1 SEHNR, CDR2 FQNEAQ (reference sequence). The CDR3 covers 14 residues. Deletions cut 7 bases from V and 1 base from J, with 13 bases between. The CDR3 region is CASKLGDFNYGYTF. In nucleotides, the CDR3 is TGTGCCAGCAAATTGGGGGATTTTAACTATGGCTACACCTTC.

The chain carries TRBV6-6 and TRBJ1-1; the match to TRBD1 covers 7 bases. The CDR3 runs 15 residues. The V gene end was trimmed by 0 bases and the J gene end by 1 base; junction bases not matched to a gene: 2. The V gene's germline CDR1 is MNHNY and CDR2 SVGAGI (reference sequence). The CDR3 DNA follows: TGTGCCAGCAGTTACTCGTGGACAGGGAACACTGAAGCTTTCTTT. The encoded protein is CASSYSWTGNTEAFF.

The chain has TRBV6-5 and TRBJ2-5; D is perhaps TRBD2 (5 bases). The DNA end is a closer match to TRBJ2-7, so the J assignment may be wrong. The CDR3 extends over 13 amino acids. Germline V CDR1 and CDR2: MNHEY, SVGAGI. The DNA for the CDR3 is TGTGCCAGCAGTAACGGGGTTTCCTACGAGCAGTACTTC. Translating gives CASSNGVSYEQYF.

J is TRBJ2-7 and V is TRBV28; the match to TRBD1 covers 9 bases. Germline V gene lookup returns CDR1 MDHEN and CDR2 SYDVKM. This CDR3 is 15 amino acids long. Trimming took 5 bases from V and 4 from J; bases not matched to a gene: 9. CDR3 residues: CASSKEDRGWYEQYF. Here the CDR3 DNA reads TGTGCCAGCAGTAAAGAGGACAGGGGTTGGTACGAGCAGTACTTC.